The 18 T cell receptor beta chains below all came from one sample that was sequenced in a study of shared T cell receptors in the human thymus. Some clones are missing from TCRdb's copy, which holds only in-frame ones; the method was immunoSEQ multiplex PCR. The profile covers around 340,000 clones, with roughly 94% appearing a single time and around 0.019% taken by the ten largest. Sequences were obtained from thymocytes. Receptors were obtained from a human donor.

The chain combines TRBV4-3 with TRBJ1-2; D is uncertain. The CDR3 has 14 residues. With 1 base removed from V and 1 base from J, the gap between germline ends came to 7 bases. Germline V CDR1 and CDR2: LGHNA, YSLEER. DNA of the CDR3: TGCGCCAGCAGCCAAGTTGGGGTTAACTATGGCTACACCTTC. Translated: CASSQVGVNYGYTF.

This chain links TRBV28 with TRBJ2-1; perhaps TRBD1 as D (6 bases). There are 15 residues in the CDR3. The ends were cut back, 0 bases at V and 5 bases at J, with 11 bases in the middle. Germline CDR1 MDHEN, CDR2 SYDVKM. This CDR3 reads CASSLWGAGNNEQFF. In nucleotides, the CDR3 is TGTGCCAGCAGTTTATGGGGGGCAGGAAACAATGAGCAGTTCTTC.

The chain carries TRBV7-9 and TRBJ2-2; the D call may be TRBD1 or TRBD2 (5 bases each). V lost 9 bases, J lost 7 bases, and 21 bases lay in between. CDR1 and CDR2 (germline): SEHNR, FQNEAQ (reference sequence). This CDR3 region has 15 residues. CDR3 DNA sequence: TGTGCCAGGGGACCGGGACCGGCTTTTGGCGGGGAGCTGTTTTTT. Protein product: CARGPGPAFGGELFF.

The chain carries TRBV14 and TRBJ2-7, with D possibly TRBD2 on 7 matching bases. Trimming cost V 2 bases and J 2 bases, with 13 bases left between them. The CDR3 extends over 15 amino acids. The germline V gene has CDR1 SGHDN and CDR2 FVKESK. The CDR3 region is CASSQRGGPPYEQYF. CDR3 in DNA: TGTGCCAGCAGCCAAAGGGGGGGGCCCCCCTACGAGCAGTACTTC.

The CDR3 is CASIAGPHYGYTF. CDR3 nucleotides: TGTGCCAGTATCGCAGGACCCCACTATGGCTACACCTTC. The genes are TRBV19 and TRBJ1-2, with D unclear. Germline V gene sequence: CDR1 LNHDA, CDR2 SQIVND (reference sequence). Trimming stripped 7 bases from V and 3 bases from J, with 12 bases between. The CDR3 is made up of 13 amino acids.

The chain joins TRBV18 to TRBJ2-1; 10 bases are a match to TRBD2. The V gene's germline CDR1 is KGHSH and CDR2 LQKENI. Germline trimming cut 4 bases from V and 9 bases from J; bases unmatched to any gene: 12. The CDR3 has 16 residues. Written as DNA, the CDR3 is TGTGCCAGCTCACTCCGGAGGCTAGCGGGAGACTGTGAGCAGTTCTTC. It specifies CASSLRRLAGDCEQFF. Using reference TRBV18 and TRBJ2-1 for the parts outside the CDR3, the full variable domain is NAGVMQNPRHLVRRRGQEARLRCSPMKGHSHVYWYRQLPEEGLKFMVYLQKENIIDESGMPKERFSAEFPKEGPSILRIQQVVRGDSAAYFCASSLRRLAGDCEQFFGPGTRLTVL.

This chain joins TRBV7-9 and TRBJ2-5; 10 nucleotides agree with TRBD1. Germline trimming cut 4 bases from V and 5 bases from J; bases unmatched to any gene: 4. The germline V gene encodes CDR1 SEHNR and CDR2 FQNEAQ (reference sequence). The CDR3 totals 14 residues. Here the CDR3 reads CASSSRTGGETQYF. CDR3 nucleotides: TGTGCCAGCAGCTCACGGACAGGGGGTGAGACCCAGTACTTC.

The chain's CDR3 is CASSLLLAGGTDTQYF. CDR3 DNA: TGTGCCAGCAGCTTATTACTAGCGGGAGGCACAGATACGCAGTATTTT. The chain is built from TRBV5-4 and TRBJ2-3, with TRBD2 identical over 11 bases. CDR3 length equals 16 residues. With 2 bases clipped from V and 1 base from J, the junction kept 3 bases outside the gene matches. Looked up from germline, CDR1 is SGHNT and CDR2 is YYREEE (reference sequence). The whole variable domain, filled in from reference TRBV5-4 and TRBJ2-3, reads ETGVTQSPTHLIKTRGQQVTLRCSSQSGHNTVSWYQQALGQGPQFIFQYYREEENGRGNFPPRFSGLQFPNYSSELNVNALELDDSALYLCASSLLLAGGTDTQYFGPGTRLTVL.

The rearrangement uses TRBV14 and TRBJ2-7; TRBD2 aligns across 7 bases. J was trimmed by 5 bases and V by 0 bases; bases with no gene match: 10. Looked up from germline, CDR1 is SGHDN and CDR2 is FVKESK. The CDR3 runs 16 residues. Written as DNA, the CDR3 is TGTGCCAGCAGCCAAGAATGGACGGGAGGTCGACACGAGCAGTACTTC. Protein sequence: CASSQEWTGGRHEQYF.

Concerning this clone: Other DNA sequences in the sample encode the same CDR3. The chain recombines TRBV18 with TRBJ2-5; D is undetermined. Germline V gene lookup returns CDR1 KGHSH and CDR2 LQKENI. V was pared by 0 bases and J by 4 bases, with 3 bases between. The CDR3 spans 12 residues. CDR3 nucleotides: TGTGCCAGCTCACCACCGGGAGAGACCCAGTACTTC. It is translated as CASSPPGETQYF.

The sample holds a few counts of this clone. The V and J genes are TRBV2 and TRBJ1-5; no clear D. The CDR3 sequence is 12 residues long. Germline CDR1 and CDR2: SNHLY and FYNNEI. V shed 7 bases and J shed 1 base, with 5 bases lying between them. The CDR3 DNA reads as TGTGCCAGCAATGAGAGCAATCAGCCCCAGCATTTT. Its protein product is CASNESNQPQHF. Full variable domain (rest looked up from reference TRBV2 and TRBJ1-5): EPEVTQTPSHQVTQMGQEVILRCVPISNHLYFYWYRQILGQKVEFLVSFYNNEISEKSEIFDDQFSVERPDGSNFTLKIRSTKLEDSAMYFCASNESNQPQHFGDGTRLSIL.

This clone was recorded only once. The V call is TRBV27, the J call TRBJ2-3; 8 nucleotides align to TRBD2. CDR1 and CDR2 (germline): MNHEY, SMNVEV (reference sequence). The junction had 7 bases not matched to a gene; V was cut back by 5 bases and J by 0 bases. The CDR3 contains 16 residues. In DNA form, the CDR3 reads TGTGCCAGCAGTATCAGCGGGAGCCATAGCACAGATACGCAGTATTTT. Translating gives CASSISGSHSTDTQYF.

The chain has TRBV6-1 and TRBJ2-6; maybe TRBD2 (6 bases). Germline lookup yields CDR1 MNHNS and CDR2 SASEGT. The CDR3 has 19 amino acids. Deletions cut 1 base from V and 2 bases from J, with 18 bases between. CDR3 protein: CASSEEESYREPGANVLTF. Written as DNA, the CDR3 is TGTGCCAGCAGTGAAGAAGAGTCCTATCGGGAGCCTGGGGCCAACGTCCTGACTTTC.

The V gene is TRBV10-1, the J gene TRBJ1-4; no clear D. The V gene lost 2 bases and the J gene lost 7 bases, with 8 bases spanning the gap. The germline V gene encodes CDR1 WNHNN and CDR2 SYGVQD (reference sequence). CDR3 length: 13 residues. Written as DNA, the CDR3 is TGCGCCAGCAGTGAGGCGGGCGGTGAAAAACTGTTTTTT. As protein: CASSEAGGEKLFF.

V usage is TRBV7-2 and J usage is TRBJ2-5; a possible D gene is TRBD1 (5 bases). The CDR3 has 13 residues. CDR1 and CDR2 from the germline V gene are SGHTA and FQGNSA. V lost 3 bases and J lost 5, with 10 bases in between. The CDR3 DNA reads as TGTGCCAGCAGCTTTAGCTCAGGGGAGACCCAGTACTTC. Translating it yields CASSFSSGETQYF.

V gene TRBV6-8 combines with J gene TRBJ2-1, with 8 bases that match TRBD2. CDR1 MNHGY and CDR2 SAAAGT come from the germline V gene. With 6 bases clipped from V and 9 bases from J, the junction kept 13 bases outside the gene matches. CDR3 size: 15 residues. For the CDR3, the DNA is TGTGCCAGCAGCCAGGTTGGGACTAGATTTGGTGAGCAGTTCTTC. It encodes CASSQVGTRFGEQFF.

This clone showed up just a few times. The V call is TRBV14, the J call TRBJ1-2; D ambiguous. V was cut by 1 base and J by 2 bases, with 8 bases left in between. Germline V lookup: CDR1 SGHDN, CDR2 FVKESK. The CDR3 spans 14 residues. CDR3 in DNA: TGTGCCAGCAGCCAAGCCTACAGCAACTATGGCTACACCTTC. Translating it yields CASSQAYSNYGYTF.

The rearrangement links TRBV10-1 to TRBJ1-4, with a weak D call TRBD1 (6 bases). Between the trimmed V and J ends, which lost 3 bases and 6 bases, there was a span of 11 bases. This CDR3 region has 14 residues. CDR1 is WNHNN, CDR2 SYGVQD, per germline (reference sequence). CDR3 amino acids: CASSDRDTDEKLFF. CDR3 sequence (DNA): TGCGCCAGCAGTGACCGGGACACAGATGAAAAACTGTTTTTT.